The clone carrying this T cell receptor (beta chain) came up many times. Its specificity is not known. TCRdb re-called the 5' RACE reads through MiXCR, storing one row per CDR3 protein. The table records approximately 670,000 distinct CDR3 sequences, approximately 6.1% of them present only once. This sample is drawn from a study of identical twins. Study conclusions and caveats: Among monozygotic twins, out-of-frame TCR alpha sharing exceeded what models predicted.

V dropped 2 bases and J dropped 13; count of bases not matched to a gene: 12. The CDR3 length is 15 residues. The source material was naive T cells sorted from blood. The chain combines TRBV12-3 or TRBV12-4 with TRBJ2-1; 9 bases fit TRBD1. The receptor was isolated from a man between 18 and 35 years old in good health. CDR3 DNA sequence: TGTGCCAGCAGTTTATTAGGGACAGGGAGGGTGAGACAGTTCTTC. It yields the protein CASSLLGTGRVRQFF.